This record looks at one T cell receptor beta chain sequence and its context. The data derive from a study of blood T cell repertoires in COVID-19. Study context: COVID-19 samples from acute and convalescent phases originated in the United States, Italy and Spain.

The germline gives CDR1 LNHDA, CDR2 SQIVND (reference sequence). V dropped 6 bases and J dropped 0 bases, with 12 bases sitting between them. The CDR3 loop spans 16 amino acids. Participant ages covered roughly 18 to 90 years across approximately 25 US areas. Cohort assignment relied on participant-reported clinical history. Measured with immunoSEQ multiplex PCR; TCRdb has only the in-frame clones, and not every one. The sample contains about 480,000 clones, about 85% of which appear only once. The sequence was collected from a woman in her late teens or twenties with acute COVID-19. The sequenced material came from PBMCs or T cells enriched from blood (not recorded which). V and J are TRBV19 and TRBJ2-6; perhaps TRBD1 as D (6 bases). In DNA, the CDR3 is TGTGCCAGTAGCCCCGACAGGCGCTCTGGGGCCAACGTCCTGACTTTC. It encodes CASSPDRRSGANVLTF.